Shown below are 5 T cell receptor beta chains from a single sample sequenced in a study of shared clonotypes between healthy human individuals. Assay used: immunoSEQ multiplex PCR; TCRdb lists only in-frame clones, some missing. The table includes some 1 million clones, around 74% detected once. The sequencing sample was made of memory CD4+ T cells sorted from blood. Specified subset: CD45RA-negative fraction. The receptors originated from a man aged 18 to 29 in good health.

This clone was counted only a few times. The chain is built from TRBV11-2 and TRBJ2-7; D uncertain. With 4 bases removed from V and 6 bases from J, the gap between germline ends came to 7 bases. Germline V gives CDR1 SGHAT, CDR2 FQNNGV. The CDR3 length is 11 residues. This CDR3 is CASSYRFEQYF. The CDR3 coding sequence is TGTGCCAGCAGCTACCGATTCGAGCAGTACTTC.

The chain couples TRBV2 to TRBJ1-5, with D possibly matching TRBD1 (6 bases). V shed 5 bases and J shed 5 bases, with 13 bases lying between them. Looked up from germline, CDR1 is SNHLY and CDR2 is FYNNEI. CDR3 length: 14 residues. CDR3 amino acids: CASSLGTRDQPQHF. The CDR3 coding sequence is TGTGCCAGCAGTCTCGGGACACGAGATCAGCCCCAGCATTTT.

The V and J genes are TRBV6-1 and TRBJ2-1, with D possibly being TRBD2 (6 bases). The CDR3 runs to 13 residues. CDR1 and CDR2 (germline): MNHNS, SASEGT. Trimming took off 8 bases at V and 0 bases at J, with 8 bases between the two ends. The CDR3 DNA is TGTGCCAGCCCGCGGGACTCCTACAATGAGCAGTTCTTC. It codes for CASPRDSYNEQFF.

This CDR3 is CASSYSLGNPGIEAFF. The CDR3 bases are TGTGCCAGCAGTTATTCCCTGGGCAACCCAGGGATTGAAGCTTTCTTT. The chain joins TRBV6-5 to TRBJ1-1, with D perhaps matching TRBD1 (5 bases). Germline V gene lookup returns CDR1 MNHEY and CDR2 SVGAGI. This CDR3 is 16 amino acids long. V was shortened by 3 bases and J by 7 bases, with 21 bases between the two germline ends.

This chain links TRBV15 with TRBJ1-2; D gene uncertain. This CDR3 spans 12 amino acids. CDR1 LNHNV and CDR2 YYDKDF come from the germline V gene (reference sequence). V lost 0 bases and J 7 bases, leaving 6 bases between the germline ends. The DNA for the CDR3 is TGTGCCACCAGCAGAGATGTCGGTGGCTACACCTTC. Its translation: CATSRDVGGYTF. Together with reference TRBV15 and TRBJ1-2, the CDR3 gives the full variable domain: DAMVIQNPRYQVTQFGKPVTLSCSQTLNHNVMYWYQQKSSQAPKLLFHYYDKDFNNEADTPDNFQSRRPNTSFCFLDIRSPGLGDTAMYLCATSRDVGGYTFGSGTRLTVV.